This T cell receptor (beta chain) is from a study of early T cells in non-severe SARS-CoV-2 infection. Study context: Sequencing targeted bulk RNA from unsorted whole blood, leaving chains unpaired. Study-wide points: Missing private and CD4 specificities, VDJdb matching favored anti-spike CD8 responses.

Separate cDNA molecules each had unique molecular identifiers attached to them. One entry per CDR3 protein results from TCRdb running MiXCR on the 5' RACE reads. The table shows about 25,000 distinct CDR3 sequences, with about 4% occurring only once. CDR1 and CDR2 (germline): MNHEY, SVGEGT. CDR3 size: 12 residues. The V gene end was trimmed by 7 bases and the J gene end by 6 bases; junction bases not matched to a gene: 5. This clonotype occurred many times. What it binds is not known. The sequenced sample was whole blood. This clonotype was sampled from an adult who was a healthcare worker with PCR-confirmed SARS-CoV-2 infection or an uninfected control (not recorded which). The chain has TRBV6-2 or TRBV6-3 and TRBJ2-7, with 8 bases fitting TRBD2. The CDR3, as DNA: TGTGCCAGCAAACCAGCGGGAGCCGAGCAGTACTTC. Protein sequence: CASKPAGAEQYF.